The 2 T cell receptor beta chains below all came from one sample that was sequenced in a study of blood T cell repertoires in COVID-19. Clones were sequenced by immunoSEQ multiplex PCR, and TCRdb holds only the in-frame ones, with some missing. The sample holds fewer than 250,000 clones, 80% to 85% seen once. Sequencing input: peripheral blood. These receptor sequences come from a woman of 80 years or more with COVID-19, enrolled during active disease.

The CDR3 region has the DNA TGTGCCAGTAGTAACCGGGGGACAGCTTATGGCTACACCTTC. Its protein is CASSNRGTAYGYTF. This sequence joins TRBV19 and TRBJ1-2; 7 bases agree with TRBD1. Trimming cost V 4 bases and J 5 bases; bases outside gene matches: 7. Germline-derived CDR1 and CDR2 are LNHDA and SQIVND (reference sequence). The length of the CDR3 is 14 residues.

V gene TRBV2 combines with J gene TRBJ2-2; the match to TRBD2 covers 10 bases. With 4 bases clipped from V and 0 bases from J, the junction kept 2 bases outside the gene matches. The CDR3 runs 16 residues. CDR1 and CDR2 (germline): SNHLY, FYNNEI. The CDR3: CASSASGGANTGELFF. CDR3 sequence (DNA): TGTGCCAGCAGTGCCAGCGGGGGGGCGAACACCGGGGAGCTGTTTTTT.